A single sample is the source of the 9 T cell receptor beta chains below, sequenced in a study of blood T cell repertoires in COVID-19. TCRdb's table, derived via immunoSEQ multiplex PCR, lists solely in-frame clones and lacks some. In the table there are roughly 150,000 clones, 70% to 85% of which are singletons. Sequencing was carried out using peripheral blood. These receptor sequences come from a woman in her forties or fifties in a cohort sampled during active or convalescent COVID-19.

The CDR3 spells CAWSGGQGDGYTF. For the CDR3, the DNA is TGTGCCTGGAGTGGAGGACAGGGTGATGGCTACACCTTC. The chain joins TRBV30 to TRBJ1-2, with 8 bases that match TRBD1. CDR3 size: 13 residues. Trimming cost V 1 base and J 6 bases; bases outside gene matches: 4. The germline CDR1 and CDR2 sequences are GTSNPN and SVGIG (reference sequence).

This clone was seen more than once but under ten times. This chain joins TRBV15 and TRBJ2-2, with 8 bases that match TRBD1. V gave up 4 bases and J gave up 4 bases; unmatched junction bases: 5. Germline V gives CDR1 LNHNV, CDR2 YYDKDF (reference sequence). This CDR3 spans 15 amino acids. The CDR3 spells CATSTDRAITGELFF. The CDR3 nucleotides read TGTGCCACCAGCACGGACAGGGCGATCACCGGGGAGCTGTTTTTT.

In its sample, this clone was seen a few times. CDR3 nucleotide sequence: TGTGCCTGGAGCAGGGTCACAGATACGCAGTATTTT. This encodes CAWSRVTDTQYF. The rearrangement uses TRBV30 and TRBJ2-3, with D possibly being TRBD1 (5 bases). This CDR3 spans 12 amino acids. The ends were cut back, 3 bases at V and 2 bases at J, with 6 bases in the middle. Per germline, CDR1 GTSNPN and CDR2 SVGIG (reference sequence).

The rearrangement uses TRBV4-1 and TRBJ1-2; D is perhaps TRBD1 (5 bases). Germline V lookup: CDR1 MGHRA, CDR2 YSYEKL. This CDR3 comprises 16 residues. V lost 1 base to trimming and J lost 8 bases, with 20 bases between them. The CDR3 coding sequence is TGCGCCAGCAGCCAAGGTCGTCAGGCCTCAAAGGGGGGCTACACCTTC. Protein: CASSQGRQASKGGYTF.

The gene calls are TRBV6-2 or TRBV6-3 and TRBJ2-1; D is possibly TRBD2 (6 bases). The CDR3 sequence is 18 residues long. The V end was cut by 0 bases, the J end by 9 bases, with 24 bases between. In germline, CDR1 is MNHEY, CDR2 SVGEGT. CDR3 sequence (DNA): TGTGCCAGCAGTTACTCCCCCGGCGTGCATGGGATGGGGGGTGAGCAGTTCTTC. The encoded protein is CASSYSPGVHGMGGEQFF.

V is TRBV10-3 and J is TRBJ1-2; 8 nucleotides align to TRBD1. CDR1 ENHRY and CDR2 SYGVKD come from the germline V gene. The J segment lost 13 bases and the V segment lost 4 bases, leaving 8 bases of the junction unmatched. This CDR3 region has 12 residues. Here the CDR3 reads CAISATGAVLTF. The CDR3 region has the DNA TGTGCCATCAGTGCGACAGGGGCCGTTCTCACCTTC.

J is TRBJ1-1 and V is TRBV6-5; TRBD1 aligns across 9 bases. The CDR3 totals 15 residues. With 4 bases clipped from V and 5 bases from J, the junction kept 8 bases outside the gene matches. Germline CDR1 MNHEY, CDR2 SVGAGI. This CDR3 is CASSSTGGAGTEAFF. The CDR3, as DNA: TGTGCCAGCAGTTCAACAGGGGGCGCGGGGACTGAAGCTTTCTTT.

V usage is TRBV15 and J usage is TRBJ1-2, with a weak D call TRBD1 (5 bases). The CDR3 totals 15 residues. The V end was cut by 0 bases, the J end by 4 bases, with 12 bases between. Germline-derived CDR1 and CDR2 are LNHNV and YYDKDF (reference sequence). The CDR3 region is CATSREIGVTYGYTF. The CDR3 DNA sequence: TGTGCCACCAGCAGAGAAATAGGGGTAACCTATGGCTACACCTTC.

CDR3 protein: CASISAGNTIYF. In DNA form, the CDR3 reads TGTGCCAGCATATCTGCGGGAAACACCATATATTTT. The chain recombines TRBV12-3 or TRBV12-4 with TRBJ1-3; D unresolved. V lost 7 bases to trimming and J lost 4 bases, with 8 bases between them. This CDR3 comprises 12 residues.